A single sample is the source of the 20 T cell receptor beta chains below, sequenced in a study of post-analysis software for immune sequencing data. Each TCR beta cDNA library carried unique molecular identifiers. Via MiXCR, TCRdb re-called the PCR reads, giving one row per CDR3 protein. The table has 160,000 or so distinct CDR3 sequences, about 34% seen once; the top ten hold around 30%. The input for sequencing was blood, taken after autologous hematopoietic stem cell transplantation. Every receptor here comes from a girl between 10 and 17 years old with multiple sclerosis.

Only a few counts were recorded for this clonotype. The chain joins TRBV13 to TRBJ1-5; D gene unclear. The CDR3 consists of 13 residues. Germline V gives CDR1 PRHDT, CDR2 FYEKMQ (reference sequence). Trimming left V 0 bases short and J 3 bases short, with 3 bases between. CDR3 DNA: TGTGCCAGCAGCTTAGGCGTCAATCAGCCCCAGCATTTT. Translating gives CASSLGVNQPQHF.

This clonotype occurred a few times. The rearrangement links TRBV3-1 to TRBJ2-1; the match to TRBD2 covers 7 bases. This CDR3 has 16 residues. The junction had 7 bases not matched to a gene; V was cut back by 2 bases and J by 3 bases. From germline, CDR1 is LGHDT and CDR2 YNNKEL (reference sequence). CDR3 sequence reads: CASSQSSGAIYNEQFF. The CDR3 DNA is TGTGCCAGCAGCCAATCCAGCGGGGCCATCTACAATGAGCAGTTCTTC.

This clonotype was observed a few times. This chain joins TRBV6-5 and TRBJ2-7; D remains unclear. Germline CDR1 and CDR2: MNHEY and SVGAGI. With 2 bases removed from V and 9 bases from J, the gap between germline ends came to 17 bases. The CDR3 is made up of 14 amino acids. CDR3 region: CASSYRSFWAAQYF. CDR3 DNA sequence: TGTGCCAGCAGTTACAGAAGTTTTTGGGCGGCGCAGTACTTC.

This clonotype was seen at least ten times. This chain links TRBV6-1 with TRBJ1-2; TRBD1 agrees at 7 bases. Germline V gives CDR1 MNHNS, CDR2 SASEGT. The CDR3 has 17 residues. With V trimmed by 6 bases and J by 3 bases, 16 bases remained unmatched. CDR3 sequence reads: CASRPPALLQGDYGYTF. In nucleotides, the CDR3 is TGTGCCAGCAGGCCACCTGCCCTTCTCCAGGGGGACTATGGCTACACCTTC.

The genes are TRBV29-1 and TRBJ2-1; 7 bases line up with TRBD1. The CDR3 totals 14 residues. Trimming cost V 2 bases and J 0 bases; bases outside gene matches: 1. The germline V gene has CDR1 SQVTM and CDR2 ANQGSEA. CDR3 protein: CSVERDSSYNEQFF. The CDR3 coding sequence is TGCAGCGTTGAACGGGACAGCTCCTACAATGAGCAGTTCTTC.

As regards this clonotype: A clone one base away is much larger, so this may be a read error. The chain employs TRBV12-3 or TRBV12-4 and TRBJ2-1; possibly TRBD1 for D (6 bases). There are 14 residues in the CDR3. The CDR3 nucleotides read TGTGCCAGCAGTTTAGGGACAGCATACAATGGGCAGTTCTTC. Translation: CASSLGTAYNGQFF.

The V and J genes are TRBV10-3 and TRBJ2-4; 11 bases fit TRBD1. CDR1 is ENHRY, CDR2 SYGVKD, per germline. The CDR3 sequence is 19 residues long. Losses at the gene ends were 3 bases for V and 1 base for J; bases not matched to a gene: 11. The CDR3 bases are TGTGCCATCAGTGAACGTTCCGGACAGGGGGCGACGGCCAAAAACATTCAGTACTTC. Encoded protein: CAISERSGQGATAKNIQYF.

Turning to this clonotype: One end of the junction does not line up with germline, which may come from a read error. The V and J genes are TRBV5-1 and TRBJ1-1; 11 bases match TRBD1. The CDR3 runs 15 residues. The V gene's germline CDR1 is SGHRS and CDR2 YFSETQ. CDR3 loop: CAGSWSGTGGTEAFF. Written as DNA, the CDR3 is TGCGCCGGCAGCTGGTCCGGGACAGGGGGCACTGAAGCTTTCTTT.

V usage is TRBV28 and J usage is TRBJ2-5; 10 nucleotides agree with TRBD2. Germline CDR1 is MDHEN and CDR2 is SYDVKM. The J segment lost 4 bases and the V segment lost 1 base, leaving 3 bases of the junction unmatched. This CDR3 comprises 15 residues. The CDR3 nucleotides are TGTGCCAGCAGTTTATTAGCGGGGGGTGGAGAGACCCAGTACTTC. Its translation is CASSLLAGGGETQYF. Supplemented by reference TRBV28 and TRBJ2-5, the full variable domain reads DVKVTQSSRYLVKRTGEKVFLECVQDMDHENMFWYRQDPGLGLRLIYFSYDVKMKEKGDIPEGYSVSREKKERFSLILESASTNQTSMYLCASSLLAGGGETQYFGPGTRLLVL.

This clonotype was recorded a few times. This chain links TRBV6-2 or TRBV6-3 with TRBJ2-7; 14 bases match TRBD2. Germline loops: CDR1 MNHEY, CDR2 SVGEGT. V lost 5 bases and J lost 3; bases outside the gene matches: 6. The CDR3 covers 16 residues. In DNA, the CDR3 is TGTGCCAGCAGTGAGGGACTAGCGGGAGCCGACTACGAGCAGTACTTC. It translates to CASSEGLAGADYEQYF.

This chain joins TRBV20-1 and TRBJ2-5, with 11 bases identical to TRBD2. After removal of 1 base from V and 0 bases from J, the junction contained 4 bases not matched to a gene. Germline CDR1 reads DFQATT; CDR2 reads SNEGSKA (reference sequence). This CDR3 is built from 16 residues. CDR3 loop: CSARGLAGSYQETQYF. CDR3 coding DNA: TGCAGTGCTAGAGGACTAGCGGGATCCTACCAAGAGACCCAGTACTTC.

The chain is built from TRBV27 and TRBJ2-3, with 11 positions matching TRBD2. Looked up from germline, CDR1 is MNHEY and CDR2 is SMNVEV (reference sequence). This CDR3 has 16 residues. The junction had 7 bases not matched to a gene; V was cut back by 6 bases and J by 2 bases. CDR3 protein: CASSPVAGGFTDTQYF. CDR3 sequence (DNA): TGTGCCAGCAGCCCGGTAGCGGGAGGGTTCACAGATACGCAGTATTTT.

This chain connects TRBV29-1 to TRBJ2-7; weak D call: TRBD2 (6 bases). With the DNA end fitting TRBJ2-5 better, the J assignment may be wrong. Germline V gene sequence: CDR1 SQVTM, CDR2 ANQGSEA. CDR3 length: 13 amino acids. The CDR3 region is CSGRRDGRETQYF. The CDR3 DNA reads TGCAGCGGGAGGCGGGATGGGAGGGAGACCCAGTACTTC.

This clonotype was seen more than once but under ten times. This sequence joins TRBV6-5 and TRBJ2-3; the D call may be TRBD1 or TRBD2 (5 bases each). Germline V gives CDR1 MNHEY, CDR2 SVGAGI. This CDR3 comprises 15 residues. V dropped 2 bases and J dropped 5 bases, with 14 bases sitting between them. CDR3 sequence reads: CASSYGAGVVDTQYF. The CDR3 DNA reads as TGTGCCAGCAGTTACGGGGCGGGCGTGGTAGATACGCAGTATTTT.

The chain has TRBV28 and TRBJ2-4; perhaps TRBD1 as D (5 bases). The J call may be wrong; the DNA end is better matched by TRBJ2-7. Germline V gives CDR1 MDHEN, CDR2 SYDVKM. This CDR3 region has 16 residues. The CDR3 loop reads CASSFHGQSPSYEQYF. The CDR3 nucleotides are TGTGCCAGCAGTTTCCACGGACAAAGCCCGTCCTACGAGCAGTACTTC.

The rearrangement links TRBV7-9 to TRBJ1-1; D gene ambiguous. Germline V gene lookup returns CDR1 SEHNR and CDR2 FQNEAQ (reference sequence). The CDR3 spans 12 residues. V was cut by 4 bases and J by 4 bases, with 7 bases left in between. The CDR3 sequence: CASSSRGTEAFF. CDR3 nucleotides: TGTGCCAGCAGCTCCCGGGGCACTGAAGCTTTCTTT.

The rearrangement links TRBV5-1 to TRBJ1-2; 8 positions match TRBD1. The CDR3 extends over 15 amino acids. Germline loops: CDR1 SGHRS, CDR2 YFSETQ. The junction had 9 bases not matched to a gene; V was cut back by 4 bases and J by 4 bases. The chain's CDR3 is CASSPQGEGLYGYTF. DNA of the CDR3: TGCGCCAGCAGCCCACAGGGGGAAGGGCTCTATGGCTACACCTTC.

This clonotype has at least ten counts. The rearrangement links TRBV5-8 to TRBJ2-5, with unresolved D. Germline V gene data show CDR1 as SGHTS and CDR2 as YDEGEE. This CDR3 comprises 15 residues. V was pared by 0 bases and J by 2 bases, with 11 bases between. The CDR3 spells CASSLGQRVQETQYF. The DNA for the CDR3 is TGTGCCAGCAGCTTGGGGCAGCGCGTACAAGAGACCCAGTACTTC.

This rearrangement joins TRBV9 to TRBJ1-2; a weak D match, TRBD1 (6 bases). V shed 3 bases and J shed 0 bases, with 12 bases lying between them. The germline V gene has CDR1 SGDLS and CDR2 YYNGEE. The CDR3 contains 15 residues. The CDR3 region is CASSEGTTANYGYTF. The CDR3, as DNA: TGTGCCAGCAGCGAAGGGACAACAGCTAACTATGGCTACACCTTC. Full variable domain (outside the CDR3, taken from reference TRBV9 and TRBJ1-2): DSGVTQTPKHLITATGQRVTLRCSPRSGDLSVYWYQQSLDQGLQFLIQYYNGEERAKGNILERFSAQQFPDLHSELNLSSLELGDSALYFCASSEGTTANYGYTFGSGTRLTVV.

This rearrangement joins TRBV6-6 to TRBJ1-5; D remains ambiguous. The germline V gene encodes CDR1 MNHNY and CDR2 SVGAGI (reference sequence). V lost 4 bases and J lost 1, with 11 bases in between. The CDR3 runs to 15 residues. CDR3 DNA: TGTGCCAGCAGTTTTGGGCAAGTAAGCAATCAGCCCCAGCATTTT. It specifies CASSFGQVSNQPQHF.